The next 24 T cell receptor beta chains were all read from a single sample in a study of cytomegalovirus exposure and HLA in healthy donors. PCR was performed using 60 Vbeta and 13 Jbeta primers. The repertoire was sequenced with immunoSEQ multiplex PCR; TCRdb's copy has only in-frame clones and lacks some. The profile covers about 130,000 clones, with around 78% appearing a single time and 3% to 4.5% taken by the ten largest. Sequenced material: PBMCs. The receptors derive from a man aged 40-55 years in good health and CMV-seronegative.

This clone has more than one count but fewer than ten. The chain carries TRBV7-9 and TRBJ1-4; TRBD1 might be the D (5 bases). Trimming left V 4 bases short and J 6 bases short, with 15 bases between. CDR1 and CDR2 from the germline V gene are SEHNR and FQNEAQ (reference sequence). This CDR3 has 15 amino acids. The CDR3 is CASSSSLGVDEKLFF. The CDR3 nucleotides are TGTGCCAGCAGCTCGTCTTTAGGGGTCGATGAAAAACTGTTTTTT. Using reference TRBV7-9 and TRBJ1-4 for the parts outside the CDR3, the full variable domain is DTGVSQNPRHKITKRGQNVTFRCDPISEHNRLYWYRQTLGQGPEFLTYFQNEAQLEKSRLLSDRFSAERPKGSFSTLEIQRTEQGDSAMYLCASSSSLGVDEKLFFGSGTQLSVL.

The chain employs TRBV7-9 and TRBJ1-6; 9 bases line up with TRBD1. V dropped 5 bases and J dropped 10; count of bases not matched to a gene: 6. The CDR3 loop spans 14 amino acids. Germline CDR1 and CDR2: SEHNR and FQNEAQ (reference sequence). This CDR3 is CASSGTGIGSPLHF. CDR3 coding DNA: TGTGCCAGCAGCGGGACAGGGATTGGGTCACCCCTCCACTTT.

The chain is built from TRBV7-6 and TRBJ2-7; 11 nucleotides align to TRBD2. From germline, CDR1 is SGHVS and CDR2 FNYEAQ. The CDR3 has 14 residues. V shed 3 bases and J 4 bases; nucleotides not matched to a gene: 2. CDR3 in DNA: TGTGCCAGCAGCTTCGGGACTAGCGGTTACGAGCAGTACTTC. This translates into CASSFGTSGYEQYF.

The CDR3 DNA follows: TGTGCCAAACCAACAGGGTGGGGCTACACCTTC. Its translation: CAKPTGWGYTF. This chain connects TRBV6-4 to TRBJ1-2; TRBD1 might be the D (6 bases). The germline CDR1 and CDR2 sequences are MRHNA and SNTAGT. The CDR3 sequence is 11 residues long. Trimming removed 10 bases at V and 8 bases at J, with 14 bases between.

The J gene is TRBJ1-1, the V gene TRBV7-2; D remains unclear. V was cut by 1 base and J by 3 bases, with 9 bases left in between. This CDR3 contains 14 residues. Germline CDR1 is SGHTA and CDR2 is FQGNSA. The CDR3 DNA reads as TGTGCCAGCAGCTTAGAACAGATCCACACTGAAGCTTTCTTT. This sequence encodes CASSLEQIHTEAFF.

This clone was seen a single time. CDR3 in DNA: TGTGCCAGCAGTTTTTTTTTGGGGCCCTGTCAAGTTGGAAACACCATATATTTT. Encoded protein: CASSFFLGPCQVGNTIYF. The genes are TRBV27 and TRBJ1-3, with a tentative D call TRBD1 (5 bases). Looked up from germline, CDR1 is MNHEY and CDR2 is SMNVEV (reference sequence). The V and J ends lost 3 bases and 3 bases respectively, with 21 bases between them. The CDR3 extends over 18 amino acids.

The V gene is TRBV28, the J gene TRBJ1-1, with 9 nucleotides matching TRBD1. CDR1 and CDR2 (germline): MDHEN, SYDVKM. The CDR3 runs 16 residues. The V and J ends lost 6 bases and 0 bases, in that order; junction bases with no gene match: 8. As DNA, the CDR3 is TGTGCCAGCAGCCCCTCCGGGACAGGGCTGAACACTGAAGCTTTCTTT. Protein product: CASSPSGTGLNTEAFF.

CDR3 DNA: TGTGCCAGCAGCCAAGATCGGTCAGGGGGCAACGAGCAGTACTTC. Translated: CASSQDRSGGNEQYF. The chain couples TRBV14 to TRBJ2-7; TRBD1 agrees at 8 bases. Looked up from germline, CDR1 is SGHDN and CDR2 is FVKESK. J gave up 5 bases and V 0 bases, and 6 bases lay outside the gene matches. The CDR3 sequence is 15 residues long.

The chain combines TRBV19 with TRBJ1-3; a weak D match, TRBD1 (5 bases). Deletions cut 3 bases from V and 7 bases from J, with 19 bases between. In germline, CDR1 is LNHDA, CDR2 SQIVND (reference sequence). CDR3 length: 16 amino acids. CDR3 DNA: TGTGCCAGTAGTATCGGGGGAGATCGATCGTGGAACACCATATATTTT. Translated, it gives CASSIGGDRSWNTIYF.

V gene TRBV25-1 combines with J gene TRBJ2-2; D gene ambiguous. Per germline, CDR1 MGHDK and CDR2 SYGVNS. Trimming took 3 bases from V and 7 from J, leaving 3 bases between them. The CDR3 consists of 11 residues. DNA of the CDR3: TGTGCCAGCAGTGATTACGGGGAGCTGTTTTTT. Translation gives CASSDYGELFF.

A few counts support this clone. V is TRBV29-1 and J is TRBJ2-7; TRBD1 matches at 9 bases. Germline CDR1 and CDR2: SQVTM and ANQGSEA. The J segment lost 5 bases and the V segment lost 4 bases, leaving 15 bases of the junction unmatched. The CDR3 sequence is 16 residues long. CDR3 DNA: TGCAGCGTTGTGGGGGGGCCAACAGGGGGCGTAGACGAGCAGTACTTC. Translation: CSVVGGPTGGVDEQYF.

The rearrangement joins TRBV9 to TRBJ2-3; 8 bases align to TRBD1. CDR3 length equals 13 residues. Germline loops: CDR1 SGDLS, CDR2 YYNGEE. With 7 bases clipped from V and 3 bases from J, the junction kept 4 bases outside the gene matches. CDR3 in DNA: TGTGCCAGCGGACAGGGATTTACAGATACGCAGTATTTT. Its protein is CASGQGFTDTQYF.

The V and J genes are TRBV11-2 and TRBJ2-7, with a weak D call TRBD2 (6 bases). Germline V gene lookup returns CDR1 SGHAT and CDR2 FQNNGV. V was pared by 4 bases and J by 5 bases, with 9 bases between. CDR3 length equals 12 residues. The CDR3 region has the DNA TGTGCCAGCAGCTGGGGGGAAGACGAGCAGTACTTC. Protein sequence: CASSWGEDEQYF.

CDR3 loop: CASSLRTGTNTEAFF. In nucleotides, the CDR3 is TGTGCCAGCAGCTTACGGACAGGGACGAACACTGAAGCTTTCTTT. The chain is built from TRBV9 and TRBJ1-1, with 8 bases fitting TRBD1. Trimming at V came to 4 bases and at J to 1 base, leaving 6 bases not matched to a gene. The CDR3 totals 15 residues. Per the germline V gene, CDR1 is SGDLS and CDR2 is YYNGEE.

The chain combines TRBV5-1 with TRBJ2-3; 12 bases are a match to TRBD2. The J segment lost 1 base and the V segment lost 0 bases, leaving 3 bases of the junction unmatched. The CDR3 is made up of 17 amino acids. CDR1 is SGHRS and CDR2 is YFSETQ in the germline V gene. The CDR3 DNA sequence: TGCGCCAGCAGCTTGGATGCTAGCGGGGGGGGCACAGATACGCAGTATTTT. Residues: CASSLDASGGGTDTQYF.

In DNA, the CDR3 is TGTGCCAGCAGCTCGGGACTAGCGGGGGGGAAGAGAAGCACAGATACGCAGTATTTT. Residues: CASSSGLAGGKRSTDTQYF. This chain joins TRBV5-4 and TRBJ2-3, with 16 bases identical to TRBD2. V lost 3 bases, J lost 0 bases, and 7 bases stayed unmatched. The V gene's germline CDR1 is SGHNT and CDR2 YYREEE (reference sequence). This CDR3 is built from 19 residues.

The rearrangement joins TRBV7-9 to TRBJ1-2; D is unresolved. Trimming took 5 bases from V and 6 from J, leaving 28 bases between them. CDR3 length: 18 amino acids. Germline V gene sequence: CDR1 SEHNR, CDR2 FQNEAQ (reference sequence). Written as DNA, the CDR3 is TGTGCCAGCAGCGGCAACCCGCGGGCCCCTTCTTTCGGACATGGCTACACCTTC. Protein sequence: CASSGNPRAPSFGHGYTF.

The gene calls are TRBV4-1 and TRBJ2-1, with 7 bases fitting TRBD1. The CDR3 sequence is 12 residues long. The ends lost 4 bases at V and 7 bases at J; junction bases unmatched: 1. CDR1 MGHRA and CDR2 YSYEKL come from the germline V gene. CDR3 region: CASSPQGNEQFF. CDR3 nucleotides: TGCGCCAGCAGCCCACAGGGGAATGAGCAGTTCTTC.

The V and J genes are TRBV7-2 and TRBJ1-6, with 11 bases lining up with TRBD1. This CDR3 is 13 amino acids long. Germline V lookup: CDR1 SGHTA, CDR2 FQGNSA. J lost 8 bases, V lost 7 bases, and 1 base had no gene match. CDR3 loop: CASKGQGDSPLHF. DNA for the CDR3: TGTGCCAGCAAGGGACAGGGGGATTCACCCCTCCACTTT.

The chain has TRBV28 and TRBJ2-1; 8 nucleotides match TRBD2. V gave up 5 bases and J gave up 2 bases; unmatched junction bases: 5. The CDR3 loop spans 15 amino acids. Per germline, CDR1 MDHEN and CDR2 SYDVKM. This CDR3 is CASSNSGEPYNEQFF. As DNA, the CDR3 is TGTGCCAGCAGTAATAGCGGGGAACCCTACAATGAGCAGTTCTTC.

This clone was observed a handful of times. The genes are TRBV28 and TRBJ2-1; D is unclear. The CDR3 runs 15 residues. Germline V lookup: CDR1 MDHEN, CDR2 SYDVKM. The V end was cut by 4 bases, the J end by 4 bases, with 14 bases between. For the CDR3, the DNA is TGTGCCAGCAGTTACCCCGAAAGGAGATACAATGAGCAGTTCTTC. This codes for CASSYPERRYNEQFF.

The J gene is TRBJ1-1, the V gene TRBV5-1; TRBD1 might be the D (5 bases). This CDR3 spans 13 amino acids. V lost 0 bases to trimming and J lost 4 bases, with 7 bases between them. From germline, CDR1 is SGHRS and CDR2 YFSETQ. CDR3 loop: CASSLEGRTEAFF. CDR3 nucleotide sequence: TGCGCCAGCAGCTTGGAGGGGCGCACTGAAGCTTTCTTT.

The chain uses TRBV7-2 and TRBJ2-1; D perhaps matches TRBD2 (6 bases). Trimming took off 1 base at V and 7 bases at J, with 14 bases between the two ends. CDR1 SGHTA and CDR2 FQGNSA come from the germline V gene. The CDR3 spans 15 residues. CDR3 sequence (DNA): TGTGCCAGCAGCTTAGTGGGTGGGACTGTAAATGAGCAGTTCTTC. Protein sequence: CASSLVGGTVNEQFF.

This chain's CDR3 is CASSTGADNYGYTF. The CDR3 coding sequence is TGTGCCAGCAGTACAGGTGCTGATAACTATGGCTACACCTTC. The rearrangement links TRBV6-5 to TRBJ1-2, with a possible D match to TRBD1 (5 bases). Germline V gene lookup returns CDR1 MNHEY and CDR2 SVGAGI. This CDR3 region has 14 residues. Trimming pared 5 bases from V and 1 base from J, leaving 11 bases between.